Each of the 32 T cell receptor beta chains below was sequenced from the same sample in a study of blood T cell repertoires in COVID-19. Generated by immunoSEQ multiplex PCR, the TCRdb table keeps only in-frame clones and is missing some. The sample consists of about 58,000 clones, roughly 90% of them appearing once. The source material was peripheral blood. All receptors derive from a man aged 55 to 70 with active COVID-19.

The CDR3 spells CATSEGGTGNEKLFF. The CDR3 DNA sequence: TGTGCCACCAGTGAGGGGGGGACAGGGAATGAAAAACTGTTTTTT. The chain combines TRBV24-1 with TRBJ1-4; 9 bases map to TRBD1. This CDR3 contains 15 residues. V dropped 4 bases and J dropped 5; count of bases not matched to a gene: 4. The germline gives CDR1 KGHDR, CDR2 SFDVKD.

V is TRBV10-3 and J is TRBJ1-4; TRBD1 matches at 8 bases. Germline CDR1 reads ENHRY; CDR2 reads SYGVKD. V lost 2 bases to trimming and J lost 8 bases; unmatched junction nucleotides: 1. The CDR3 totals 13 residues. In nucleotides, the CDR3 is TGTGCCATCAGTGAGCGACAGGGGGAAAAACTGTTTTTT. Encoded protein: CAISERQGEKLFF.

The chain uses TRBV9 and TRBJ1-6; 8 bases match TRBD1. CDR1 is SGDLS and CDR2 is YYNGEE in the germline V gene. The CDR3 loop spans 15 amino acids. V trimming: 6 bases; J trimming: 6 bases; junction bases outside the gene matches: 8. The CDR3 protein is CASNLGTGGNSPLHF. For the CDR3, the DNA is TGTGCCAGCAATTTGGGGACAGGAGGTAATTCACCCCTCCACTTT.

DNA for the CDR3: TGTGCCAGCAGCCGGGACAGGGGGGTCCACGAGCAGTACTTC. Its protein is CASSRDRGVHEQYF. The chain has TRBV7-2 and TRBJ2-7, with 11 bases that match TRBD1. With V trimmed by 5 bases and J by 5 bases, 5 bases remained unmatched. The CDR3 is 14 residues long. Per the germline V gene, CDR1 is SGHTA and CDR2 is FQGNSA.

The J gene is TRBJ2-2, the V gene TRBV9; D gene unclear. Germline CDR1 and CDR2: SGDLS and YYNGEE. Trimming pared 1 base from V and 1 base from J, leaving 8 bases between. The CDR3 sequence is 15 residues long. The CDR3 DNA reads as TGTGCCAGCAGCGTACAAGCTGAGAACACCGGGGAGCTGTTTTTT. Its protein is CASSVQAENTGELFF.

The V and J genes are TRBV10-3 and TRBJ2-1; no definite D call. The V gene's germline CDR1 is ENHRY and CDR2 SYGVKD. With 0 bases removed from V and 3 bases from J, the gap between germline ends came to 15 bases. CDR3 size: 17 residues. The CDR3 here is CAISESAILRFYNEQFF. The DNA of the CDR3 is TGTGCCATCAGTGAGTCGGCCATTCTTCGCTTCTACAATGAGCAGTTCTTC.

This clone appeared a single time. This chain links TRBV5-4 with TRBJ2-5, with D maybe TRBD1 (5 bases). In germline, CDR1 is SGHNT, CDR2 YYREEE (reference sequence). The V end was cut by 0 bases, the J end by 2 bases, with 5 bases between. The CDR3 loop spans 13 amino acids. CDR3 residues: CASSLGQQETQYF. CDR3 in DNA: TGTGCCAGCAGCTTGGGACAGCAAGAGACCCAGTACTTC. The full variable domain, its missing parts supplied by reference TRBV5-4 and TRBJ2-5, is ETGVTQSPTHLIKTRGQQVTLRCSSQSGHNTVSWYQQALGQGPQFIFQYYREEENGRGNFPPRFSGLQFPNYSSELNVNALELDDSALYLCASSLGQQETQYFGPGTRLLVL.

This sequence joins TRBV5-4 and TRBJ1-2; 7 positions match TRBD1. V gave up 0 bases and J gave up 0 bases; unmatched junction bases: 8. The CDR3 extends over 17 amino acids. The V gene's germline CDR1 is SGHNT and CDR2 YYREEE (reference sequence). CDR3 DNA sequence: TGTGCCAGCAGCTTGGGTACTTCAGGGGGAGCTAACTATGGCTACACCTTC. Translation: CASSLGTSGGANYGYTF.

This chain connects TRBV28 to TRBJ2-7, with 10 bases matching TRBD2. Trimming removed 5 bases from V and 3 bases from J; junction bases left unmatched: 10. In germline, CDR1 is MDHEN, CDR2 SYDVKM. CDR3 size: 16 residues. The CDR3 region has the DNA TGTGCCAGCAGTAGTATCGGAGCGGGAGGGCTCTACGAGCAGTACTTC. Its protein product is CASSSIGAGGLYEQYF.

V gene TRBV5-1 combines with J gene TRBJ2-1; 8 bases are shared with TRBD2. The CDR3 spans 15 residues. Germline V gene data show CDR1 as SGHRS and CDR2 as YFSETQ. After removal of 1 base from V and 4 bases from J, the junction contained 4 bases not matched to a gene. The CDR3 spells CASSLQREYYNEQFF. The CDR3 bases are TGCGCCAGCAGCTTGCAGCGGGAGTATTACAATGAGCAGTTCTTC.

V is TRBV28 and J is TRBJ2-1; 12 positions match TRBD2. CDR1 and CDR2 from the germline V gene are MDHEN and SYDVKM. The CDR3 contains 18 residues. J lost 5 bases, V lost 4 bases, and 12 bases had no gene match. DNA of the CDR3: TGTGCCAGCAGTTCCTCAACCCCGACTAGCGGGAGCCACAATGAGCAGTTCTTC. Its protein product is CASSSSTPTSGSHNEQFF.

The V and J genes are TRBV28 and TRBJ2-2; D gene ambiguous. The CDR3 loop spans 13 amino acids. V was trimmed by 3 bases and J by 8 bases, leaving 10 bases between them. Looked up from germline, CDR1 is MDHEN and CDR2 is SYDVKM. The CDR3 reads CASSFLLAGELFF. The CDR3 DNA is TGTGCCAGCAGTTTTTTACTTGCGGGGGAGCTGTTTTTT.

The chain combines TRBV19 with TRBJ1-2; 11 bases match TRBD1. V gave up 8 bases and J gave up 8 bases; unmatched junction bases: 10. This CDR3 comprises 14 residues. Germline lookup yields CDR1 LNHDA and CDR2 SQIVND (reference sequence). CDR3 amino acids: CASARDRGSRGYTF. CDR3 DNA: TGTGCCAGTGCCCGGGACAGGGGGTCTAGGGGCTACACCTTC.

The chain has TRBV19 and TRBJ2-3; 11 positions match TRBD2. V trimming: 7 bases; J trimming: 0 bases; junction bases outside the gene matches: 6. Germline CDR1 LNHDA, CDR2 SQIVND (reference sequence). The CDR3 totals 16 residues. This CDR3 is CASKQLAGVSTDTQYF. The DNA of the CDR3 is TGTGCCAGTAAGCAACTAGCGGGGGTCAGCACAGATACGCAGTATTTT.

CDR3 in amino acids: CASRPGTDLNTEAFF. The CDR3 DNA reads TGTGCCAGCAGGCCCGGGACAGATCTGAACACTGAAGCTTTCTTT. The chain joins TRBV6-5 to TRBJ1-1; 7 bases agree with TRBD1. Unmatched junction bases numbered 7, after V lost 6 bases and J lost 0 bases. The CDR3 is 15 amino acids. Germline assignment: CDR1 MNHEY and CDR2 SVGAGI.

The chain employs TRBV7-8 and TRBJ1-2, with a possible D match to TRBD1 (6 bases). CDR3 length: 13 residues. Germline V CDR1 and CDR2: SGHVS, FQNEAQ. The V end was cut by 1 base, the J end by 8 bases, with 11 bases between. CDR3 nucleotide sequence: TGTGCCAGCAGCTTAGGAGGGGGACCCGGCTACACCTTC. Its protein is CASSLGGGPGYTF. Full variable domain (outside the CDR3, taken from reference TRBV7-8 and TRBJ1-2): GAGVSQSPRYKVAKRGQDVALRCDPISGHVSLFWYQQALGQGPEFLTYFQNEAQLDKSGLPSDRFFAERPEGSVSTLKIQRTQQEDSAVYLCASSLGGGPGYTFGSGTRLTVV.

The CDR3 loop is CASRSGTGDNSPLHF. CDR3 nucleotide sequence: TGTGCCAGCAGATCCGGGACAGGGGATAATTCACCCCTCCACTTT. The chain is built from TRBV6-5 and TRBJ1-6; 10 nucleotides agree with TRBD1. This CDR3 has 15 residues. The germline V gene encodes CDR1 MNHEY and CDR2 SVGAGI. Trimming took 6 bases from V and 5 from J; bases not matched to a gene: 4.

The chain uses TRBV18 and TRBJ2-1; 12 bases map to TRBD1. This CDR3 is 17 amino acids long. Germline V CDR1 and CDR2: KGHSH, LQKENI. With V trimmed by 3 bases and J by 3 bases, 6 bases remained unmatched. CDR3 nucleotide sequence: TGTGCCAGCTCACCGGGACAGGGGGCGCTGGGCTACAATGAGCAGTTCTTC. As protein: CASSPGQGALGYNEQFF.

This clone has more than one count but fewer than ten. V gene TRBV6-5 combines with J gene TRBJ1-1; no firm D call. CDR1 is MNHEY and CDR2 is SVGAGI in the germline V gene. The CDR3 spans 14 residues. The ends were cut back, 5 bases at V and 3 bases at J, with 13 bases in the middle. CDR3 sequence (DNA): TGTGCCAGCAGTCCGGGGTTCCTGGACACTGAAGCTTTCTTT. Amino acids: CASSPGFLDTEAFF.

This chain uses TRBV24-1 with TRBJ2-7; no firm D call. Germline CDR1 KGHDR, CDR2 SFDVKD. V was clipped by 8 bases and J by 6 bases, with 7 bases between them. This CDR3 has 10 residues. The CDR3 spells CATIRCEQYF. The DNA for the CDR3 is TGTGCCACCATCAGGTGCGAGCAGTACTTC.

J is TRBJ2-3 and V is TRBV10-3, with TRBD2 matching 15 bases. The CDR3 has 15 residues. CDR1 is ENHRY and CDR2 is SYGVKD in the germline V gene. Trimming at V came to 9 bases and at J to 3 bases, leaving 4 bases not matched to a gene. The CDR3 coding sequence is TGTGCCATTGGGACTAGCGGGGGGTTAACAGATACGCAGTATTTT. This gives the protein CAIGTSGGLTDTQYF.

This clone occurred once. This chain uses TRBV11-2 with TRBJ2-7, with D maybe TRBD1 (5 bases). V lost 5 bases, J lost 6 bases, and 20 bases lay in between. The CDR3 totals 15 residues. The germline V gene encodes CDR1 SGHAT and CDR2 FQNNGV. The CDR3 loop reads CASSLSAQGTGEQYF. The CDR3 DNA sequence: TGTGCCAGCAGCCTGTCTGCGCAGGGAACGGGCGAGCAGTACTTC.

The gene calls are TRBV28 and TRBJ2-6, with TRBD1 matching over 11 bases. Trimming took 2 bases from V and 4 from J; bases not matched to a gene: 4. The CDR3 spans 17 residues. Looked up from germline, CDR1 is MDHEN and CDR2 is SYDVKM. The CDR3 loop is CASSLGQGAGGANVLTF. CDR3 DNA sequence: TGTGCCAGCAGTTTAGGACAGGGGGCTGGCGGGGCCAACGTCCTGACTTTC.

The chain employs TRBV5-6 and TRBJ2-1; TRBD2 aligns across 13 bases. From germline, CDR1 is SGHDT and CDR2 YYEEEE. The CDR3 length is 16 residues. The J segment lost 7 bases and the V segment lost 4 bases, leaving 8 bases of the junction unmatched. The CDR3, as DNA: TGTGCCAGCAGCCGGCGGACTAGCGGGAGTAGGAATGAGCAGTTCTTC. Encoded protein: CASSRRTSGSRNEQFF.

The gene calls are TRBV19 and TRBJ2-4; 7 bases are shared with TRBD1. This CDR3 region has 18 residues. Germline CDR1 and CDR2: LNHDA and SQIVND (reference sequence). The V and J ends lost 4 bases and 3 bases, in that order; junction bases with no gene match: 15. CDR3 residues: CASSTAKKYTGVKNIQYF. CDR3 DNA: TGTGCCAGTAGTACCGCCAAGAAATATACAGGGGTCAAAAACATTCAGTACTTC.

The chain is built from TRBV6-4 and TRBJ2-3; D ambiguous. The V gene's germline CDR1 is MRHNA and CDR2 SNTAGT. The CDR3 covers 13 residues. The V end was cut by 2 bases, the J end by 0 bases, with 3 bases between. CDR3 sequence (DNA): TGTGCCAGCAGTGACGCGAGCACAGATACGCAGTATTTT. Amino acid sequence: CASSDASTDTQYF.

The chain recombines TRBV18 with TRBJ2-3; maybe TRBD2 (7 bases). CDR3 size: 14 residues. Germline V lookup: CDR1 KGHSH, CDR2 LQKENI. Trimming cost V 8 bases and J 1 base, with 13 bases left between them. In DNA, the CDR3 is TGTGCCAGCGCCCCGGGGGGCCGCACAGATACGCAGTATTTT. Its translation: CASAPGGRTDTQYF.

This clone showed up just once. The gene calls are TRBV7-3 and TRBJ2-3; D is ambiguous. The CDR3 sequence is 12 residues long. V lost 5 bases and J lost 5, with 8 bases in between. In germline, CDR1 is SGHTA, CDR2 FQGTGA. Here the CDR3 DNA reads TGTGCCAGCAGCAAATCGGGAGATACGCAGTATTTT. Translating gives CASSKSGDTQYF.

V usage is TRBV19 and J usage is TRBJ2-7, with 8 bases fitting TRBD1. Unmatched junction bases numbered 3, after V lost 4 bases and J lost 4 bases. Germline CDR1 reads LNHDA; CDR2 reads SQIVND (reference sequence). This CDR3 has 13 amino acids. CDR3 bases: TGTGCCAGTAGTAAACAGGGGGGATACGAGCAGTACTTC. Translating it yields CASSKQGGYEQYF.

This clone has a single count. Other nucleotide sequences from this sample produce the same CDR3. The chain joins TRBV5-4 to TRBJ1-1, with TRBD1 identical over 8 bases. There are 15 residues in the CDR3. Trimming took 0 bases from V and 10 from J; bases not matched to a gene: 11. Germline V gene lookup returns CDR1 SGHNT and CDR2 YYREEE (reference sequence). The CDR3 is CASSLELGDRLLAFF. The CDR3 nucleotides are TGTGCCAGCAGCTTGGAGTTAGGGGACAGGTTATTAGCTTTCTTT.

This chain connects TRBV5-4 to TRBJ2-1; no firm D call. CDR3 length equals 12 residues. The V end lost 10 bases, the J end lost 8 bases, and 16 bases lay between the germline ends. Germline CDR1 is SGHNT and CDR2 is YYREEE (reference sequence). The CDR3 sequence is CASPTRGDEQFF. The CDR3 DNA follows: TGTGCCTCCCCAACAAGAGGCGATGAGCAGTTCTTC.

The chain joins TRBV18 to TRBJ2-5; 16 positions match TRBD2. Trimming removed 6 bases from V and 5 bases from J; junction bases left unmatched: 15. Looked up from germline, CDR1 is KGHSH and CDR2 is LQKENI. The CDR3 contains 19 residues. The DNA for the CDR3 is TGTGCCAGCTCCCTCCCCCCAGGGACTAGCGGGAGGGCCTCGGAGACCCAGTACTTC. Its translation is CASSLPPGTSGRASETQYF. Variable domain in full (rest from reference TRBV18 and TRBJ2-5): NAGVMQNPRHLVRRRGQEARLRCSPMKGHSHVYWYRQLPEEGLKFMVYLQKENIIDESGMPKERFSAEFPKEGPSILRIQQVVRGDSAAYFCASSLPPGTSGRASETQYFGPGTRLLVL.